These 19 T cell receptor beta chains share one sample of origin, sequenced in a study of T cells after yellow fever vaccination (dated by TCRdb to about 2019). According to the study, the label for this sample's treatment or condition signals: live attenuated yellow fever vaccine strain. Library creation used 5' RACE. Sequencing was carried out with an Illumina NovaSeq 6000. In-frame beta chains were kept once TCRdb had trimmed the public reads at Q25 with fastp and called clones with MiXCR. All rows with the same CDR3 protein become a single entry with the most common DNA and genes. This sample gives around 330,000 distinct CDR3 sequences in total; roughly 4% of them show up just once. Around a quarter of the sample lies in the top ten. The input for sequencing was PBMCs, taken on the day of the yellow fever booster vaccination. The receptors were gathered from a man between 18 and 29 years old who received the YFV17D yellow fever vaccine.

The chain is built from TRBV29-1 and TRBJ2-3, with TRBD2 matching 8 bases. The CDR3 loop spans 14 amino acids. Trimming at V came to 6 bases and at J to 2 bases, leaving 7 bases not matched to a gene. Germline CDR1 is SQVTM and CDR2 is ANQGSEA. CDR3: CSVGDSGVTDTQYF. The CDR3 region has the DNA TGCAGCGTGGGAGATAGCGGGGTCACAGATACGCAGTATTTT.

In its sample, this clonotype was seen many times. This chain joins TRBV7-9 and TRBJ2-6, with D possibly called TRBD1 or TRBD2 (6 bases each). Germline CDR1 SEHNR, CDR2 FQNEAQ (reference sequence). Trimming left V 1 base short and J 0 bases short, with 19 bases between. The CDR3 runs to 20 residues. The chain's CDR3 is CASSLVPGAPTISGANVLTF. The CDR3 nucleotides are TGTGCCAGCAGCTTAGTCCCGGGGGCGCCCACTATCTCTGGGGCCAACGTCCTGACTTTC.

CDR3 sequence (DNA): TGCAGAGCCCGGAATCCCCTCCAAGAGACCCAGTACTTC. Protein product: CRARNPLQETQYF. This chain uses TRBV20-1 with TRBJ2-5, with D unclear. Germline-derived CDR1 and CDR2 are DFQATT and SNEGSKA (reference sequence). The CDR3 contains 13 residues.

This clonotype has a handful of counts. DNA of the CDR3: TGTGCCAGCAGCGCTGGGGATGGAAACACCATATATTTT. This sequence encodes CASSAGDGNTIYF. The V gene is TRBV9, the J gene TRBJ1-3; D gene unclear. The CDR3 covers 13 residues. With 3 bases removed from V and 3 bases from J, the gap between germline ends came to 7 bases. Germline V gene lookup returns CDR1 SGDLS and CDR2 YYNGEE.

This clonotype was picked up a small number of times. The chain uses TRBV6-1 and TRBJ2-7, with D perhaps TRBD1 (6 bases). The V gene's germline CDR1 is MNHNS and CDR2 SASEGT. The CDR3 totals 13 residues. V shed 4 bases and J shed 2 bases, with 9 bases lying between them. The CDR3 region is CASSGQVTYEQYV. CDR3 sequence (DNA): TGTGCCAGCAGTGGACAGGTCACCTACGAGCAGTACGTC.

This clonotype was detected a few times. The genes are TRBV27 and TRBJ2-1; no firm D call. The germline gives CDR1 MNHEY, CDR2 SMNVEV (reference sequence). This CDR3 has 12 amino acids. V lost 6 bases to trimming and J lost 10 bases, with 13 bases between them. The CDR3 region has the DNA TGTGCCAGCAGCCCTCCGGGCCGAGAGCAGTTCTTC. Translated, it gives CASSPPGREQFF.

This clonotype came up a few times. This rearrangement joins TRBV19 to TRBJ1-5; 9 bases match TRBD1. This CDR3 is 15 amino acids long. CDR1 LNHDA and CDR2 SQIVND come from the germline V gene (reference sequence). Trimming removed 9 bases from V and 2 bases from J; junction bases left unmatched: 8. The DNA for the CDR3 is TGTGCCAGCACTCTCCGGGACAGGGGCAATCAGCCCCAGCATTTT. It translates to CASTLRDRGNQPQHF.

The chain joins TRBV6-5 to TRBJ2-5; D is undetermined. This CDR3 region has 13 residues. CDR1 is MNHEY and CDR2 is SVGAGI in the germline V gene. Between the trimmed V and J ends, which lost 3 bases and 3 bases, there was a span of 8 bases. The CDR3 loop reads CASSYYRKETQYF. CDR3 nucleotides: TGTGCCAGCAGTTATTACAGAAAAGAGACCCAGTACTTC.

This chain uses TRBV4-3 with TRBJ2-5, with 7 bases lining up with TRBD1. The CDR3 is made up of 16 amino acids. The germline gives CDR1 LGHNA, CDR2 YSLEER. V shed 4 bases and J 2 bases; nucleotides not matched to a gene: 10. The DNA of the CDR3 is TGCGCCAGCAGCCCAGCTAGGACCAGGGGGCAAGAGACCCAGTACTTC. It is translated as CASSPARTRGQETQYF.

The chain employs TRBV19 and TRBJ1-4; D not certain. Deletions cut 3 bases from V and 7 bases from J, with 9 bases between. The CDR3 contains 13 residues. The germline V gene encodes CDR1 LNHDA and CDR2 SQIVND (reference sequence). The CDR3 protein is CASSMGVGEKLFF. CDR3 DNA sequence: TGTGCCAGTAGTATGGGTGTCGGTGAAAAACTGTTTTTT. Drawing the rest from reference TRBV19 and TRBJ1-4, the complete variable domain is DGGITQSPKYLFRKEGQNVTLSCEQNLNHDAMYWYRQDPGQGLRLIYYSQIVNDFQKGDIAEGYSVSREKKESFPLTVTSAQKNPTAFYLCASSMGVGEKLFFGSGTQLSVL.

This sequence joins TRBV4-1 and TRBJ2-5, with a weak D call TRBD2 (5 bases). Trimming removed 4 bases from V and 7 bases from J, with 19 bases in between. Germline V gene sequence: CDR1 MGHRA, CDR2 YSYEKL. This CDR3 comprises 15 residues. CDR3 region: CASSPISRAEGTQYF. In DNA form, the CDR3 reads TGCGCCAGCAGCCCAATCTCCCGGGCCGAGGGGACCCAGTACTTC.

This clonotype was counted a few times. The gene calls are TRBV30 and TRBJ1-1; no firm D call. Germline V gives CDR1 GTSNPN, CDR2 SVGIG (reference sequence). The length of the CDR3 is 15 residues. The ends were cut back, 5 bases at V and 0 bases at J, with 16 bases in the middle. The CDR3: CAWRPEKGLNTEAFF. The DNA of the CDR3 is TGTGCCTGGCGCCCTGAGAAGGGCTTGAACACTGAAGCTTTCTTT.

This clonotype was recorded at least ten times. The CDR3 bases are TGTGCCAGCTGGGTTAACTATGGCTACACCTTC. Translating gives CASWVNYGYTF. The chain combines TRBV28 with TRBJ1-2; D call uncertain. The CDR3 is made up of 11 amino acids. CDR1 MDHEN and CDR2 SYDVKM come from the germline V gene. The V end was cut by 8 bases, the J end by 1 base, with 5 bases between.

This chain connects TRBV20-1 to TRBJ2-2; 8 nucleotides align to TRBD1. V gave up 6 bases and J gave up 9 bases; unmatched junction bases: 9. Germline CDR1 and CDR2: DFQATT and SNEGSKA (reference sequence). The CDR3 loop spans 13 amino acids. CDR3 residues: CSARRTGGRELFF. The CDR3 DNA sequence: TGCAGTGCCCGCCGCACAGGGGGTCGGGAGCTGTTTTTT.

V gene TRBV4-1 combines with J gene TRBJ2-1, with D possibly being TRBD2 (5 bases). Germline V lookup: CDR1 MGHRA, CDR2 YSYEKL. This CDR3 has 15 residues. V was cut by 4 bases and J by 4 bases, with 14 bases left in between. CDR3 coding DNA: TGCGCCAGCAGCCTTCTATTGGACTTGTACAATGAGCAGTTCTTC. This encodes CASSLLLDLYNEQFF.

The chain uses TRBV2 and TRBJ2-5, with 7 bases lining up with TRBD1. Germline loops: CDR1 SNHLY, CDR2 FYNNEI. The V segment lost 2 bases and the J segment 3 bases; nucleotides outside the gene matches: 3. There are 14 residues in the CDR3. The CDR3 DNA reads TGTGCCAGCAGTGAAATCGACAGGGAAGAGACCCAGTACTTC. This translates into CASSEIDREETQYF.

There are many counts of this clonotype. The CDR3 here is CASTEGGDSPLHF. CDR3 nucleotide sequence: TGTGCCAGCACCGAGGGGGGCGATTCACCCCTCCACTTT. The chain recombines TRBV12-3 or TRBV12-4 with TRBJ1-6; possible D gene TRBD1, 6 bases. CDR3 length: 13 amino acids. V was shortened by 7 bases and J by 8 bases, with 12 bases between the two germline ends.

The table lists this clonotype with a few counts. The chain carries TRBV30 and TRBJ1-6; D unresolved. Germline CDR1 and CDR2: GTSNPN and SVGIG (reference sequence). The CDR3 spans 16 residues. Trimming stripped 2 bases from V and 2 bases from J, with 13 bases between. CDR3 in amino acids: CAWSLRLGTYNSPLHF. The CDR3 region has the DNA TGTGCCTGGAGTCTCCGGTTGGGGACCTATAATTCACCCCTCCACTTT.

This clonotype was found many times. The chain has TRBV28 and TRBJ2-3; 8 bases line up with TRBD2. Germline V lookup: CDR1 MDHEN, CDR2 SYDVKM. This CDR3 contains 16 residues. Losses at the gene ends were 6 bases for V and 4 bases for J; bases not matched to a gene: 12. The chain's CDR3 is CASSYPGGGIADTQYF. As DNA, the CDR3 is TGTGCCAGCAGCTATCCCGGGGGGGGGATCGCAGATACGCAGTATTTT.